Below are 9 T cell receptor beta chains sequenced from a single sample in a study of identical twins (dated by TCRdb to 2015 to 2016). Library prep was done by 5' RACE. TCRdb names Illumina HiSeq 2000 as the instrument used. Using fastp at Q25 and MiXCR, TCRdb reprocessed the public reads and kept productive beta chains. Identical CDR3 proteins give one entry, which carries the most common genes and DNA. Recorded for this sample are 700,000 to 950,000 distinct CDR3 sequences; more than 9% of them occurred a single time. The ten largest make up roughly 1.6% of the sample. These data were also filed under a second study, of yellow fever vaccine responses in identical twins.

The specimen sequenced was PBMCs. These receptors came from a woman aged 18-35 years in good health.

The V gene is TRBV27, the J gene TRBJ2-3; unclear D gene. The V gene's germline CDR1 is MNHEY and CDR2 SMNVEV (reference sequence). V lost 0 bases to trimming and J lost 2 bases, with 6 bases between them. The CDR3 totals 14 residues. The chain's CDR3 is CASSLSEPTDTQYF. In DNA, the CDR3 is TGTGCCAGCAGTTTATCGGAGCCCACAGATACGCAGTATTTT.

V gene TRBV7-9 combines with J gene TRBJ2-3, with TRBD2 matching over 13 bases. Germline CDR1 and CDR2: SEHNR and FQNEAQ (reference sequence). J gave up 3 bases and V 5 bases, and 8 bases lay outside the gene matches. This CDR3 has 17 amino acids. The CDR3 protein is CASSPGTSGIMTDTQYF. For the CDR3, the DNA is TGTGCCAGCAGCCCCGGGACTAGCGGGATTATGACAGATACGCAGTATTTT.

There are a few counts of this clonotype. The rearrangement joins TRBV3-1 to TRBJ2-5, with TRBD2 matching 8 bases. The CDR3 extends over 17 amino acids. V was pared by 0 bases and J by 0 bases, with 6 bases of the junction left unmatched. Germline V gene sequence: CDR1 LGHDT, CDR2 YNNKEL (reference sequence). In nucleotides, the CDR3 is TGTGCCAGCAGCCAAGATTTTCCGGGACTAGACCAAGAGACCCAGTACTTC. Residues: CASSQDFPGLDQETQYF.

V usage is TRBV20-1 and J usage is TRBJ2-5; perhaps D is TRBD1 or TRBD2 (6 bases each). Germline CDR1 is DFQATT and CDR2 is SNEGSKA (reference sequence). CDR3 length equals 14 residues. Trimming removed 0 bases from V and 7 bases from J, with 15 bases in between. CDR3 region: CSARDEGGGRTQYF. CDR3 nucleotide sequence: TGCAGTGCTAGAGATGAGGGGGGCGGAAGGACCCAGTACTTC.

Many counts were recorded for this clonotype. V and J are TRBV4-1 and TRBJ2-2, with 9 bases that match TRBD1. The germline CDR1 and CDR2 sequences are MGHRA and YSYEKL. CDR3 length: 18 amino acids. V lost 4 bases to trimming and J lost 6 bases; unmatched junction nucleotides: 15. The CDR3 DNA sequence: TGCGCCAGCAGCCGAGGGACAGGGCTAACCCGGGTCGCCGGGGAGCTGTTTTTT. Amino acids: CASSRGTGLTRVAGELFF.

This sequence joins TRBV29-1 and TRBJ1-4, with D unclear. This CDR3 spans 13 amino acids. Trimming left V 2 bases short and J 0 bases short, with 4 bases between. Per germline, CDR1 SQVTM and CDR2 ANQGSEA. The CDR3 protein is CSVEKTTNEKLFF. CDR3 nucleotide sequence: TGCAGCGTTGAAAAGACAACTAATGAAAAACTGTTTTTT.

This clonotype was counted between two and nine times. The gene calls are TRBV11-2 and TRBJ2-1; tentative D call: TRBD2 (5 bases). The germline V gene has CDR1 SGHAT and CDR2 FQNNGV. V was clipped by 3 bases and J by 6 bases, with 18 bases between them. This CDR3 is built from 16 residues. DNA of the CDR3: TGTGCCAGCAGCTTCGTACCCCAACTCGGGGTCAATGAGCAGTTCTTC. Translation gives CASSFVPQLGVNEQFF.

In its sample, this clonotype was seen many times. The genes are TRBV5-6 and TRBJ2-1; no definite D call. The V gene's germline CDR1 is SGHDT and CDR2 YYEEEE. V lost 1 base, J lost 7 bases, and 3 bases lay in between. The CDR3 runs to 11 residues. The CDR3 sequence: CASSLMNEQFF. The CDR3 DNA reads as TGTGCCAGCAGCTTGATGAATGAGCAGTTCTTC.

This clonotype was seen many times. The chain uses TRBV7-8 and TRBJ2-3; 11 nucleotides line up with TRBD2. J gave up 6 bases and V 7 bases, and 6 bases lay outside the gene matches. Germline lookup yields CDR1 SGHVS and CDR2 FQNEAQ. This CDR3 has 14 amino acids. Here the CDR3 reads CASKQTSGSDTQYF. Here the CDR3 DNA reads TGTGCCAGCAAACAAACTAGCGGGAGTGATACGCAGTATTTT. Based on the CDR3 plus reference TRBV7-8 and TRBJ2-3, the full variable domain is GAGVSQSPRYKVAKRGQDVALRCDPISGHVSLFWYQQALGQGPEFLTYFQNEAQLDKSGLPSDRFFAERPEGSVSTLKIQRTQQEDSAVYLCASKQTSGSDTQYFGPGTRLTVL.